The clone carrying this T cell receptor beta chain was seen more than once but under ten times. Its antigen is still unknown. PCRs each included synthetic TCR analog templates spiked in. Quantitation of FFPE tumor DNA was performed with amplified housekeeping genes. The protocol was immunoSEQ multiplex PCR, while the TCRdb copy is restricted to in-frame clones and leaves out a portion. The sample includes 35,000 or so clones, around 33% of them seen just once. This sample is part of a study of PD-L1 blockade in urothelial cancer. There are 16 residues in the CDR3. The ends were cut back, 0 bases at V and 0 bases at J, with 12 bases in the middle. Study conclusions and caveats: For durable-benefit patients, tumor-associated blood clones expanded more at 3 weeks.

The V call is TRBV6-7, the J call TRBJ2-7, with D maybe TRBD2 (5 bases). TRBV6-7 belongs to the ORF category, with a function that is uncertain. The TCR was taken from a man in his 60s with urothelial cancer. The starting material was tumor tissue, obtained before atezolizumab (anti-PD-L1) treatment. This CDR3 is CASSYSYSASSYEQYF. The CDR3 DNA reads as TGTGCCAGCAGTTACTCGTATAGCGCAAGCTCCTACGAGCAGTACTTC.